A single sample gave rise to the 22 T cell receptor beta chains below, sequenced in a study of T cell responses to AZD1222 COVID-19 vaccine. Profiled with immunoSEQ multiplex PCR; TCRdb holds only in-frame clones, not every one. The sample records around 65,000 clones, around 78% being singletons. The specimen was peripheral blood, collected 28 days after the second AZD1222 dose. These receptors were taken from an adult who received the AZD1222 COVID-19 vaccine.

The V gene is TRBV5-1, the J gene TRBJ1-2; D possibly corresponds to TRBD1 (5 bases). The CDR3 is made up of 14 amino acids. Germline CDR1 SGHRS, CDR2 YFSETQ. Trimming removed 3 bases at V and 6 bases at J, with 15 bases between. In nucleotides, the CDR3 is TGCGCCAGCAGCTGGTTAGGGGAGAGCGATGGCTACACCTTC. Translating it yields CASSWLGESDGYTF.

In DNA form, the CDR3 reads TGTGCCAGCAGTCCTCTCTATGAGCAGTTCTTC. Protein sequence: CASSPLYEQFF. The chain carries TRBV28 and TRBJ2-1; D is uncertain. V dropped 5 bases and J dropped 8 bases, with 7 bases sitting between them. The length of the CDR3 is 11 residues. CDR1 is MDHEN and CDR2 is SYDVKM in the germline V gene.

As regards this clone: The same CDR3 also results from other DNA sequences found in this sample. V usage is TRBV7-9 and J usage is TRBJ2-7; tentatively, D is TRBD2 (6 bases). Trimming cost V 0 bases and J 1 base, with 7 bases left between them. The CDR3 runs to 14 residues. CDR1 is SEHNR, CDR2 FQNEAQ, per germline (reference sequence). Here the CDR3 DNA reads TGTGCCAGCAGCTTAGCGGCGGGATCCTACGAGCAGTACTTC. As protein: CASSLAAGSYEQYF.

This chain connects TRBV10-3 to TRBJ1-2, with D hard to call. Trimming removed 7 bases from V and 6 bases from J, with 21 bases in between. Per germline, CDR1 ENHRY and CDR2 SYGVKD. The CDR3 runs to 15 residues. The CDR3 sequence: CAIKEWAPSGNGYTF. CDR3 nucleotides: TGTGCCATCAAAGAATGGGCACCCAGCGGAAATGGCTACACCTTC.

This clone was detected once. V usage is TRBV5-1 and J usage is TRBJ2-7; 7 bases match TRBD1. The germline gives CDR1 SGHRS, CDR2 YFSETQ. After removal of 4 bases from V and 2 bases from J, the junction contained 9 bases not matched to a gene. The CDR3 length is 15 residues. The CDR3 nucleotides read TGCGCCAGCAGCCCCCAGGCGACAGGGACCTACGAGCAGTACTTC. It is translated as CASSPQATGTYEQYF.

By frequency in the sample, this clone is medium-sized. This sequence joins TRBV6-1 and TRBJ1-5; D uncertain. Germline assignment: CDR1 MNHNS and CDR2 SASEGT. CDR3 length: 13 amino acids. Trimming pared 3 bases from V and 3 bases from J, leaving 6 bases between. The CDR3 nucleotides read TGTGCCAGCAGTGAGTCGAACAATCAGCCCCAGCATTTT. This gives the protein CASSESNNQPQHF.

The chain joins TRBV4-1 to TRBJ2-2, with 13 positions matching TRBD2. CDR3 length: 21 amino acids. The ends lost 1 base at V and 0 bases at J; junction bases unmatched: 11. CDR1 is MGHRA, CDR2 YSYEKL, per germline. The CDR3, as DNA: TGCGCCAGCAGCCAAGCCACAACTAGCGGGGGGGCCTTGACGAACACCGGGGAGCTGTTTTTT. It yields the protein CASSQATTSGGALTNTGELFF.

V usage is TRBV6-6 and J usage is TRBJ1-6; 7 positions agree with TRBD1. The V segment lost 2 bases and the J segment 1 base; nucleotides outside the gene matches: 2. The germline gives CDR1 MNHNY, CDR2 SVGAGI (reference sequence). The CDR3 is made up of 16 amino acids. The CDR3 is CASSYRTGSYNSPLHF. DNA of the CDR3: TGTGCCAGCAGTTACAGGACAGGTTCCTATAATTCACCCCTCCACTTT.

V is TRBV12-3 or TRBV12-4 and J is TRBJ1-3, with D possibly TRBD1 on 5 matching bases. The CDR3 spans 12 residues. The ends were cut back, 5 bases at V and 6 bases at J, with 8 bases in the middle. The CDR3 sequence: CASSARVNTIYF. The CDR3 nucleotides read TGTGCCAGCAGTGCCAGGGTAAACACCATATATTTT.

This clone came up once. This chain connects TRBV2 to TRBJ2-5; D gene uncertain. This CDR3 has 16 residues. V lost 2 bases and J lost 0, with 13 bases in between. Germline lookup yields CDR1 SNHLY and CDR2 FYNNEI. CDR3 loop: CASSEFIRSYQETQYF. The CDR3 DNA reads TGTGCCAGCAGTGAATTCATCAGGAGCTACCAAGAGACCCAGTACTTC.

The rearrangement uses TRBV7-6 and TRBJ2-2, with D possibly being TRBD2 (7 bases). This CDR3 comprises 15 residues. Germline V lookup: CDR1 SGHVS, CDR2 FNYEAQ. Trimming left V 6 bases short and J 5 bases short, with 16 bases between. The CDR3 spells CASSLKGGYTGELFF. The CDR3 nucleotides read TGTGCCAGCAGTCTGAAGGGGGGGTATACCGGGGAGCTGTTTTTT.

The V gene is TRBV5-1, the J gene TRBJ2-1, with D uncertain. Germline V gene lookup returns CDR1 SGHRS and CDR2 YFSETQ. The CDR3 spans 14 residues. Trimming removed 4 bases at V and 0 bases at J, with 8 bases between. Here the CDR3 DNA reads TGCGCCAGCAGCCCCCAGAGCTCCTACAATGAGCAGTTCTTC. Translating gives CASSPQSSYNEQFF. The whole variable domain, filled in from reference TRBV5-1 and TRBJ2-1, reads KAGVTQTPRYLIKTRGQQVTLSCSPISGHRSVSWYQQTPGQGLQFLFEYFSETQRNKGNFPGRFSGRQFSNSRSEMNVSTLELGDSALYLCASSPQSSYNEQFFGPGTRLTVL.

V is TRBV27 and J is TRBJ1-3; D gene uncertain. Germline lookup yields CDR1 MNHEY and CDR2 SMNVEV (reference sequence). Trimming pared 0 bases from V and 4 bases from J, leaving 7 bases between. The CDR3 has 14 amino acids. In DNA form, the CDR3 reads TGTGCCAGCAGTTTATCAGGCAGGGGAAACACCATATATTTT. It encodes CASSLSGRGNTIYF.

This chain links TRBV10-3 with TRBJ1-2; D is unclear. V lost 10 bases and J 0 bases, leaving 6 bases between the germline ends. The CDR3 is made up of 11 amino acids. CDR1 is ENHRY and CDR2 is SYGVKD in the germline V gene. The CDR3 spells CATSTNYGYTF. CDR3 DNA sequence: TGTGCCACCTCTACTAACTATGGCTACACCTTC.

DNA for the CDR3: TGTGCCAGCAGCTTAGTGTTTTGGGGGGGACAGGGGCCCTACGAGCAGTACTTC. Translated, it gives CASSLVFWGGQGPYEQYF. The V and J genes are TRBV7-9 and TRBJ2-7, with TRBD1 matching over 10 bases. Germline trimming cut 1 base from V and 2 bases from J; bases unmatched to any gene: 11. The CDR3 has 18 amino acids. The germline V gene encodes CDR1 SEHNR and CDR2 FQNEAQ (reference sequence).

The chain carries TRBV7-2 and TRBJ2-5; the D is unclear. This CDR3 region has 11 residues. CDR1 is SGHTA, CDR2 FQGNSA, per germline. V was pared by 5 bases and J by 5 bases, with 6 bases between. Here the CDR3 reads CASSPAETQYF. In nucleotides, the CDR3 is TGTGCCAGCAGCCCCGCGGAGACCCAGTACTTC.

The chain recombines TRBV6-5 with TRBJ1-5; D is undetermined. This CDR3 region has 15 residues. V gave up 8 bases and J gave up 0 bases, with 14 bases separating them. Germline V gene data show CDR1 as MNHEY and CDR2 as SVGAGI. CDR3 in amino acids: CASGIDVFSNQPQHF. DNA of the CDR3: TGTGCCAGCGGAATAGACGTATTTAGCAATCAGCCCCAGCATTTT.

The J gene is TRBJ2-3, the V gene TRBV19; 14 bases line up with TRBD2. This CDR3 spans 16 amino acids. V trimming: 3 bases; J trimming: 5 bases; junction bases outside the gene matches: 4. Germline CDR1 and CDR2: LNHDA and SQIVND (reference sequence). The CDR3 sequence is CASSMGLAGEEDTQYF. The CDR3 region has the DNA TGTGCCAGTAGTATGGGACTAGCGGGAGAAGAAGATACGCAGTATTTT.

This chain connects TRBV7-2 to TRBJ2-3; D is uncertain. The CDR3 is 12 residues long. Trimming removed 5 bases from V and 3 bases from J, with 6 bases in between. Germline CDR1 and CDR2: SGHTA and FQGNSA. The CDR3 here is CASSQRTDTQYF. The CDR3 nucleotides are TGTGCCAGCAGCCAAAGAACAGATACGCAGTATTTT.

This clone showed up just a few times. Here the CDR3 DNA reads TGTGCCAGCAGCTTAGCGGTAGCGGGAACAATCGATGAGCAGTTCTTC. Its protein product is CASSLAVAGTIDEQFF. The chain combines TRBV7-6 with TRBJ2-1; 8 bases are a match to TRBD2. After removal of 0 bases from V and 8 bases from J, the junction contained 9 bases not matched to a gene. CDR3 length: 16 residues. CDR1 and CDR2 (germline): SGHVS, FNYEAQ.

The table lists this clone with many counts. The chain employs TRBV12-3 or TRBV12-4 and TRBJ1-5; D possibly corresponds to TRBD1 (5 bases). The CDR3 spans 13 residues. V was clipped by 3 bases and J by 7 bases, with 10 bases between them. In DNA, the CDR3 is TGTGCCAGCAGTTTTTCGGGGGGACAGCCCCAGCATTTT. Protein product: CASSFSGGQPQHF.

This clone was seen just once. CDR3 nucleotide sequence: TGTGCTAGTAAACTGGAGGGCTGGGGCAATCAGCCCCAGCATTTT. Translating gives CASKLEGWGNQPQHF. The gene calls are TRBV12-5 and TRBJ1-5, with no clear D. The V end lost 8 bases, the J end lost 2 bases, and 16 bases lay between the germline ends. This CDR3 is built from 15 residues. The germline gives CDR1 LGHNT, CDR2 FRNRAP.